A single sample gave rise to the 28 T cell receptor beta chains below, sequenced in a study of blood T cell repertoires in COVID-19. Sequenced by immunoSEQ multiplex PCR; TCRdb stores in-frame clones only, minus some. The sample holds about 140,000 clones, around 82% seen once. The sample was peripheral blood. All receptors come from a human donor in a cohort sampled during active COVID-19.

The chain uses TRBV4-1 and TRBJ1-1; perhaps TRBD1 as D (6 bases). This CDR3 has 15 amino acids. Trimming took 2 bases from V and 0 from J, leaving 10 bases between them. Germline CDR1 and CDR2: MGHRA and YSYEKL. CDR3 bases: TGCGCCAGCAGCCAACGGACAGTTATGAACACTGAAGCTTTCTTT. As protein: CASSQRTVMNTEAFF.

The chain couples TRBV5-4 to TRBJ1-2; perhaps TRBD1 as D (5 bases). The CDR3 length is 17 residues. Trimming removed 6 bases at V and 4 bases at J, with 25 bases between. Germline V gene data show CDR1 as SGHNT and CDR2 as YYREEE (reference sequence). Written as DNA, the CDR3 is TGTGCCAGCACCTCATTCCCGTCGGGGGGGACCAGCTATGGCTACACCTTC. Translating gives CASTSFPSGGTSYGYTF.

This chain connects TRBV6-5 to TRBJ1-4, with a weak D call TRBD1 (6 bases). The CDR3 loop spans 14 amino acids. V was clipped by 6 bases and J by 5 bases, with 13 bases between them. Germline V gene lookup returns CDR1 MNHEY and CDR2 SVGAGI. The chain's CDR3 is CASREGGRNEKLFF. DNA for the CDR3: TGTGCCAGCAGAGAGGGGGGGCGGAATGAAAAACTGTTTTTT.

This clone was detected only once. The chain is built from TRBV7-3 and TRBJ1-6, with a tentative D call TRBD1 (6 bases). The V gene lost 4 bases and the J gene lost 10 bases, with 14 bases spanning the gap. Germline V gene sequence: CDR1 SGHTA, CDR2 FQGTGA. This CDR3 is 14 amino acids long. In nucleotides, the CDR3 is TGTGCCAGCAGCTCCCTGGGCAGGGGCTCACCCCTCCACTTT. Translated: CASSSLGRGSPLHF. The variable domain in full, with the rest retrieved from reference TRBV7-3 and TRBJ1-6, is GAGVSQTPSNKVTEKGKYVELRCDPISGHTALYWYRQSLGQGPEFLIYFQGTGAADDSGLPNDRFFAVRPEGSVSTLKIQRTERGDSAVYLCASSSLGRGSPLHFGNGTRLTVT.

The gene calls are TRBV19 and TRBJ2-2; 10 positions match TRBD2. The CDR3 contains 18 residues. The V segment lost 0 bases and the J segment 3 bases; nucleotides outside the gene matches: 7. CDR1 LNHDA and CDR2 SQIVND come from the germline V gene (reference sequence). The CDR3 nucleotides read TGTGCCAGTAGTATAGATCTGGATAGCGGGGGGTACACCGGGGAGCTGTTTTTT. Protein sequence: CASSIDLDSGGYTGELFF.

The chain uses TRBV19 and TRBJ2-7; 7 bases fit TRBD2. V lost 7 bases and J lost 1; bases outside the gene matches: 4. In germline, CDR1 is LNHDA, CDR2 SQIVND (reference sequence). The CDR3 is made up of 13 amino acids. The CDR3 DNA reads TGTGCCAGTAACCCCGGGAGGTCCTACGAGCAGTACTTC. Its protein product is CASNPGRSYEQYF.

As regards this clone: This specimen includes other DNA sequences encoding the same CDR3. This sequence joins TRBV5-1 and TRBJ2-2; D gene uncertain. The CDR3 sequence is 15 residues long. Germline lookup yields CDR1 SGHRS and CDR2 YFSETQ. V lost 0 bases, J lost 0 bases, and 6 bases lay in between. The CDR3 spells CASSLGGTNTGELFF. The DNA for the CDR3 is TGCGCCAGCAGCTTGGGCGGTACGAACACCGGGGAGCTGTTTTTT.

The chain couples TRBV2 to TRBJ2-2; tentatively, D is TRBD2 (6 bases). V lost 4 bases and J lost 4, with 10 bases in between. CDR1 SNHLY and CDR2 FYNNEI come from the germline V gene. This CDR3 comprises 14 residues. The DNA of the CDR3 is TGTGCCAGCAGTGTCGGGGGAGGCACCGGGGAGCTGTTTTTT. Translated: CASSVGGGTGELFF.

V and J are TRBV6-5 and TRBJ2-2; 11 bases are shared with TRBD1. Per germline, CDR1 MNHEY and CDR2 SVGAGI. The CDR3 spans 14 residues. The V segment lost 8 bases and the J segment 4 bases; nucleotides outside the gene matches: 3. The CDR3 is CASGTGGSTGELFF. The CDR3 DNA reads TGTGCCAGCGGGACAGGGGGGAGCACCGGGGAGCTGTTTTTT.

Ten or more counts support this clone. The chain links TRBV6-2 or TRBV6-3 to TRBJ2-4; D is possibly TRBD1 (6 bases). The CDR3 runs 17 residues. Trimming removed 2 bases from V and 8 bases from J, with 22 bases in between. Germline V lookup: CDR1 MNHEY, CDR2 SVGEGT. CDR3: CASSYVIGGTPGDIQYF. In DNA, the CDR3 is TGTGCCAGCAGTTACGTAATAGGGGGAACTCCTGGGGACATTCAGTACTTC.

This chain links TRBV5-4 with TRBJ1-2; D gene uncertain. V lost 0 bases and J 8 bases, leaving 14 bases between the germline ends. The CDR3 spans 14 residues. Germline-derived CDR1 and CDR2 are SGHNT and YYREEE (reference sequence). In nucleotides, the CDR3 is TGTGCCAGCAGCTTGGTGGAAGGGAGGAGAGGCTACACCTTC. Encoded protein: CASSLVEGRRGYTF.

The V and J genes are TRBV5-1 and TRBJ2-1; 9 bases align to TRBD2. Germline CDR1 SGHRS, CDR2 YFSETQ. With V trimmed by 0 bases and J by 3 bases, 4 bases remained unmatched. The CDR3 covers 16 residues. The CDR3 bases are TGCGCCAGCAGCTTGGGCGGGGGGGCCGACTACAATGAGCAGTTCTTC. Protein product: CASSLGGGADYNEQFF.

CDR3: CASSAWDRVGDTQYF. The CDR3 bases are TGTGCCAGCAGCGCATGGGACAGGGTCGGAGATACGCAGTATTTT. The chain links TRBV7-9 to TRBJ2-3, with 9 bases identical to TRBD1. Germline CDR1 is SEHNR and CDR2 is FQNEAQ (reference sequence). The CDR3 runs to 15 residues. Unmatched junction bases numbered 8, after V lost 5 bases and J lost 5 bases.

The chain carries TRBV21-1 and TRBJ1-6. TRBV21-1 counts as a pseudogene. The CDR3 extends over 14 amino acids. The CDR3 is CASKAAAYNSPLHF. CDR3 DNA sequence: TGTGCCAGCAAGGCGGCAGCCTATAATTCACCCCTCCACTTT.

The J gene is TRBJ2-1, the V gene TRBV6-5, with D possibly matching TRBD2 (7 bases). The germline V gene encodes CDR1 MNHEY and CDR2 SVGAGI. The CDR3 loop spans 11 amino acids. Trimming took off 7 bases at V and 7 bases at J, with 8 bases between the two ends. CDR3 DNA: TGTGCCAGCAAGGGGGGGAATGAGCAGTTCTTC. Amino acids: CASKGGNEQFF.

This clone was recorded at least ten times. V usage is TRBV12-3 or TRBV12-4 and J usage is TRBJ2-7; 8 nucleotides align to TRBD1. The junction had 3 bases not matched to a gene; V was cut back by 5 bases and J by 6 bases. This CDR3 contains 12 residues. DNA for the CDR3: TGTGCCAGCAGTCACAGGGGGACCGAGCAGTACTTC. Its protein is CASSHRGTEQYF.

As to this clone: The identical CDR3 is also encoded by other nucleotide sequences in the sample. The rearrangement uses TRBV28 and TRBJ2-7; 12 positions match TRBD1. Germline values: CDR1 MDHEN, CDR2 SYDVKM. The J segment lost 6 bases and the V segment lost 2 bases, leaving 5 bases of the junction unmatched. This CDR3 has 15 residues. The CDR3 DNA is TGTGCCAGCAGTTTAGCCGGGACAGGGGGCAGCGAGCAGTACTTC. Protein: CASSLAGTGGSEQYF.

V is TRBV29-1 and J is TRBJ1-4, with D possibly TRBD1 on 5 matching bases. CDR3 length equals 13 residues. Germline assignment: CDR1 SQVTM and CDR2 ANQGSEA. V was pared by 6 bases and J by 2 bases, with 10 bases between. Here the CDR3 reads CSVGDSTNEKLFF. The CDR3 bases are TGCAGCGTGGGCGACAGTACTAATGAAAAACTGTTTTTT.

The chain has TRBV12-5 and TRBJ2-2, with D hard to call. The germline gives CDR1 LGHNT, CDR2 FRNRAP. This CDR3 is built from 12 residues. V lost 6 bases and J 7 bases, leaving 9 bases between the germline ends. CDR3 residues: CASGSYGGELFF. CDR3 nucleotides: TGTGCTAGTGGATCGTACGGCGGGGAGCTGTTTTTT.

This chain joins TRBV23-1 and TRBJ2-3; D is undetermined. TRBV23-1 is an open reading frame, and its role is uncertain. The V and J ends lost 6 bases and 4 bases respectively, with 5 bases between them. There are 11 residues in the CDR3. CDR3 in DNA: TGCGCCAGCAGACTTTCAGATACGCAGTATTTT. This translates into CASRLSDTQYF.

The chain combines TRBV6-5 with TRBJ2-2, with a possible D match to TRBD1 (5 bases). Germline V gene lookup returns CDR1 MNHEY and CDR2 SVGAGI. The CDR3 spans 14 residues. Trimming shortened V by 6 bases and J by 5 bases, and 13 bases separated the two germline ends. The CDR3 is CASRTWGGTGELFF. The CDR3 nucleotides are TGTGCCAGCAGAACCTGGGGCGGTACCGGGGAGCTGTTTTTT.

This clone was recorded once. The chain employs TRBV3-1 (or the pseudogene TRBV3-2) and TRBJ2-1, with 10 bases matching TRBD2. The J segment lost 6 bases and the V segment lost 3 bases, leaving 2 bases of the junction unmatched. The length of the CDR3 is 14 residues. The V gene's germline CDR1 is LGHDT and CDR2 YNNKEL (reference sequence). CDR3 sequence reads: CASSHLAGGNEQFF. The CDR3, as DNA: TGTGCCAGCAGCCACTTAGCGGGGGGCAATGAGCAGTTCTTC.

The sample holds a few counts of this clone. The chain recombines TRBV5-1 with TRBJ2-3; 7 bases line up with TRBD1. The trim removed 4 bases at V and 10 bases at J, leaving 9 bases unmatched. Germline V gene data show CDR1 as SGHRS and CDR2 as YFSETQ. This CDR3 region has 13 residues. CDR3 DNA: TGCGCCAGCAGCAGGGGGACAGCCGAACCGCAGTATTTT. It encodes CASSRGTAEPQYF.

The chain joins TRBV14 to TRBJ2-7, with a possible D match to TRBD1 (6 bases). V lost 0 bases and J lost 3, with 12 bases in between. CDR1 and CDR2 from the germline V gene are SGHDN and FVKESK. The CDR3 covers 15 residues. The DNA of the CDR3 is TGTGCCAGCAGCCAAGATTTAGTAGGGGGCTACGAGCAGTACTTC. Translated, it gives CASSQDLVGGYEQYF.

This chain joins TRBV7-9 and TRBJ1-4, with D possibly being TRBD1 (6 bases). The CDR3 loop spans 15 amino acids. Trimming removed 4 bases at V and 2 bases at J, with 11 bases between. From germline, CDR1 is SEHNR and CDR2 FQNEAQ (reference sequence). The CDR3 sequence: CASSSYRVTNEKLFF. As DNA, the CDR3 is TGTGCCAGCAGCTCCTACAGGGTGACTAATGAAAAACTGTTTTTT.

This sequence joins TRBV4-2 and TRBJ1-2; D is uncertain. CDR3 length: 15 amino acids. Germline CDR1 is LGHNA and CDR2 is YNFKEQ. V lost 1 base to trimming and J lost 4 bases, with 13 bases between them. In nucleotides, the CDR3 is TGTGCCAGCAGCCAAGTAGGATCGGGTGGCTATGGCTACACCTTC. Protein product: CASSQVGSGGYGYTF.

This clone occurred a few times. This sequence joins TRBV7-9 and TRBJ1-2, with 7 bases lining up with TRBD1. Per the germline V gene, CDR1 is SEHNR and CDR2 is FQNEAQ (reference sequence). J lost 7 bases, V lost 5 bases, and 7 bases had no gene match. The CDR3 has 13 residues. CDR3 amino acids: CASSTQGLFGYTF. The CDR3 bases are TGTGCCAGCAGCACACAGGGGCTTTTTGGCTACACCTTC.

This CDR3 is CASSSGQGWETQYF. CDR3 bases: TGCGCCAGCAGCAGTGGCCAGGGGTGGGAGACCCAGTACTTC. The chain combines TRBV5-1 with TRBJ2-5, with a possible D match to TRBD1 (6 bases). V gave up 4 bases and J gave up 5 bases, with 15 bases separating them. Per the germline V gene, CDR1 is SGHRS and CDR2 is YFSETQ. The CDR3 consists of 14 residues.